These T cell receptor beta chains were read from a single sample in a study of T cell repertoires in cytomegalovirus infection. Via MiXCR, TCRdb re-called the reads, giving one row per CDR3 protein. The sample records a few hundred thousand distinct CDR3 sequences, about 18% being singletons. Material: CD8+ T cells from PBMCs. The receptors derive from a human donor in good health (CMV status not recorded). Some clones in this sample may be carry-over from other donors' samples. The CDR3 runs from the conserved cysteine through the conserved F or W. A D gene is named only where the DNA matches it firmly.

d_call	j_call	cdr3_length	v_call	cdr3_aa
TRBD2	TRBJ2-5	15	TRBV7-2	CASSLEGLAAETQYF
TRBD1	TRBJ1-1	16	TRBV7-9	CASSPYVTGSDTEAFF
TRBD2	TRBJ2-1	15	TRBV5-6	CASSEASGVYNEQFF
TRBD2	TRBJ2-2	15	TRBV2	CASSGTSGEAGELFF
TRBD1	TRBJ2-2	20	TRBV6-6	CASSLAISEQGWMDTGELFF
TRBD2	TRBJ2-7	15	TRBV13	CASSLIAGGIYEQYF
TRBD2	TRBJ2-1	15	TRBV19	CASSASGASYNEQFF
.	TRBJ2-1	15	TRBV28	CASSLSPEGYNEQFF
.	TRBJ2-2	13	TRBV5-5	CASSLSDGGELFF
.	TRBJ2-7	13	TRBV7-9	CASSLVGGYEQYF
.	TRBJ1-2	16	TRBV6-8	CASSYAAETINYGYTF
.	TRBJ1-6	17	TRBV20-1	CSARDLQGTRFNSPLHF
TRBD1	TRBJ2-3	15	TRBV6-1	CASSWVTGGSDTQYF
.	TRBJ2-2	13	TRBV5-4	CASSLRGHRELFF
.	TRBJ1-1	16	TRBV6-2/TRBV6-3	CASTWSRSGSNTEAFF
.	TRBJ2-7	14	TRBV6-2/TRBV6-3	CASRLTGYSYEQYF
TRBD1	TRBJ1-2	11	TRBV7-2	CASSTGDGYTF
.	TRBJ2-3	15	TRBV6-2/TRBV6-3	CASSYSRAGPDTQYF
.	TRBJ1-1	16	TRBV9	CASSVDQFDTNTEAFF
.	TRBJ2-1	13	TRBV4-2	CASSQGTADEQFF
.	TRBJ1-2	16	TRBV2	CASSEHRVRLTDGYTF
.	TRBJ1-5	15	TRBV20-1	CSASDTGEVNQPQHF
TRBD1	TRBJ2-7	14	TRBV7-9	CASSLGTGYYEQYF
.	TRBJ2-7	18	TRBV28	CASSSTTSPVVALHEQYF
.	TRBJ2-5	14	TRBV5-6	CASSPRAPRETQYF
TRBD1	TRBJ1-3	16	TRBV3-1	CASSQIGTDSGNTIYF
TRBD2	TRBJ2-4	16	TRBV19	CASMAMVAGVKNIQYF
.	TRBJ1-5	14	TRBV20-1	CSAIQGWGNQPQHF
TRBD2	TRBJ2-1	15	TRBV13	CASSPSGGHYNEQFF
.	TRBJ2-2	17	TRBV6-1	CASSEYPGATNTGELFF
.	TRBJ1-2	16	TRBV5-3	CASSSGAAPRGDGYTF
.	TRBJ1-1	12	TRBV7-9	CASSKGDTEAFF
.	TRBJ1-5	16	TRBV6-1	CASSDDGTLGNQPQHF
TRBD2	TRBJ2-7	21	TRBV7-2	CASSFLIVPGLAGGRQYEQYF
.	TRBJ2-1	15	TRBV7-6	CASSLALGAHNEQFF
.	TRBJ2-7	13	TRBV28	CASSLRGLYEQYF
.	TRBJ2-7	12	TRBV6-2/TRBV6-3	CASSYLPREQYF
TRBD1	TRBJ1-3	17	TRBV7-9	CASSFLAGQKAGNTIYF
TRBD2	TRBJ2-1	19	TRBV6-1	CASSAAGTSGGLIYNEQFF
TRBD1	TRBJ1-4	15	TRBV7-8	CASSADRGRGERVFF
TRBD1	TRBJ1-4	17	TRBV6-1	CASSESQGIGLDEKLFF
.	TRBJ1-1	15	TRBV12-3/TRBV12-4	CASSLYWSENTEAFF
.	TRBJ1-1	14	TRBV9	CASSEGLSPTEAFF
.	TRBJ1-1	16	TRBV27	CASSLSRFGAPGAAFF
.	TRBJ2-7	13	TRBV6-1	CASNPGPAYEQYF
.	TRBJ1-5	19	TRBV7-9	CASSFGQGGKGPSNQPQHF
.	TRBJ2-1	15	TRBV29-1	CSVEGTGRVENEQFF
.	TRBJ2-5	16	TRBV7-8	CASSSPGTANQETQYF
.	TRBJ2-3	15	TRBV18	CASSPEYLSTDTQYF